These 30 T cell receptor beta chains were sequenced from one sample in a study of blood T cell repertoires in COVID-19. TCRdb's table, derived via immunoSEQ multiplex PCR, lists solely in-frame clones and lacks some. This table holds fewer than 250,000 clones, about nine tenths found once. Sequenced: peripheral blood. Receptors were obtained from a man aged 30 to 45 with COVID-19, enrolled during active disease.

The V and J genes are TRBV18 and TRBJ2-7, with 7 bases identical to TRBD1. V lost 0 bases to trimming and J lost 4 bases; unmatched junction nucleotides: 6. The CDR3 contains 15 residues. Germline CDR1 reads KGHSH; CDR2 reads LQKENI. CDR3 nucleotides: TGTGCCAGCTCACCACCAACAGGGGAGTATTACGAGCAGTACTTC. It is translated as CASSPPTGEYYEQYF.

The V and J genes are TRBV10-2 and TRBJ2-5; D not certain. Germline V gene sequence: CDR1 WSHSY, CDR2 SAAADI. The CDR3 has 12 residues. With 8 bases removed from V and 5 bases from J, the gap between germline ends came to 12 bases. Written as DNA, the CDR3 is TGCGCCAGCTCTTACAGTCGGGAGACCCAGTACTTC. It codes for CASSYSRETQYF.

This clone occurred a few times. The CDR3 DNA is TGTGCCAGCAGACCGAACCAGGGGGTCGGGAATTCACCCCTCCACTTT. It encodes CASRPNQGVGNSPLHF. V gene TRBV25-1 combines with J gene TRBJ1-6; 7 bases fit TRBD1. Germline V gene lookup returns CDR1 MGHDK and CDR2 SYGVNS. The CDR3 has 16 amino acids. J lost 7 bases, V lost 6 bases, and 12 bases had no gene match. The complete variable domain, with remaining parts taken from reference TRBV25-1 and TRBJ1-6, reads EADIYQTPRYLVIGTGKKITLECSQTMGHDKMYWYQQDPGMELHLIHYSYGVNSTEKGDLSSESTVSRIRTEHFPLTLESARPSHTSQYLCASRPNQGVGNSPLHFGNGTRLTVT.

The V gene is TRBV19, the J gene TRBJ1-4; 8 bases fit TRBD1. Looked up from germline, CDR1 is LNHDA and CDR2 is SQIVND (reference sequence). The CDR3 runs to 14 residues. The V gene end was trimmed by 7 bases and the J gene end by 8 bases; junction bases not matched to a gene: 9. The CDR3 loop reads CASTRTGRKEKLFF. In DNA, the CDR3 is TGTGCCAGTACTAGGACAGGGCGGAAGGAAAAACTGTTTTTT.

Written as DNA, the CDR3 is TGTGCCAGCAGCGGGGGGACAGGGCGGGTATACAATGAGCAGTTCTTC. It is translated as CASSGGTGRVYNEQFF. This sequence joins TRBV5-5 and TRBJ2-1; TRBD1 agrees at 9 bases. From germline, CDR1 is SGHKS and CDR2 YYEKEE (reference sequence). The ends lost 4 bases at V and 4 bases at J; junction bases unmatched: 9. The CDR3 loop spans 16 amino acids.

Concerning this clone itself: Additional DNA sequences in this sample encode the identical CDR3. This chain connects TRBV5-1 to TRBJ2-3; 8 nucleotides line up with TRBD2. Germline values: CDR1 SGHRS, CDR2 YFSETQ. CDR3 length equals 15 residues. The CDR3 region is CATTSGGGQADTQYF. Written as DNA, the CDR3 is TGCGCAACCACCTCGGGCGGGGGGCAGGCAGATACGCAGTATTTT.

The V gene is TRBV10-2, the J gene TRBJ2-7, with D hard to call. Germline loops: CDR1 WSHSY, CDR2 SAAADI. V was shortened by 6 bases and J by 2 bases, with 17 bases between the two germline ends. This CDR3 is built from 15 residues. CDR3: CASRRPGVVAYEQYF. Here the CDR3 DNA reads TGCGCCAGCAGGAGGCCTGGAGTTGTAGCCTACGAGCAGTACTTC.

This chain uses TRBV19 with TRBJ1-2; D uncertain. The CDR3 runs to 14 residues. V was trimmed by 1 base and J by 4 bases, leaving 10 bases between them. The germline CDR1 and CDR2 sequences are LNHDA and SQIVND (reference sequence). CDR3 protein: CASSIGRNTYGYTF. The CDR3 DNA is TGTGCCAGTAGTATAGGGAGGAATACCTATGGCTACACCTTC.

The genes are TRBV3-1 (or the pseudogene TRBV3-2) and TRBJ2-2; 10 bases line up with TRBD2. Germline V gene lookup returns CDR1 LGHDT and CDR2 YNNKEL (reference sequence). The CDR3 is 15 amino acids. With V trimmed by 2 bases and J by 7 bases, 4 bases remained unmatched. The CDR3 nucleotides read TGTGCCAGCAGCCAAAGCGGGGGGGCTGGCGGGGAGCTGTTTTTT. It is translated as CASSQSGGAGGELFF.

The CDR3: CASSSRPRGAPRGYNEQFF. The CDR3 region has the DNA TGTGCCAGTTCCTCCAGACCCAGGGGGGCCCCCCGGGGCTACAATGAGCAGTTCTTC. This chain joins TRBV19 and TRBJ2-1; TRBD1 might be the D (7 bases). The ends were cut back, 8 bases at V and 3 bases at J, with 29 bases in the middle. Per the germline V gene, CDR1 is LNHDA and CDR2 is SQIVND (reference sequence). This CDR3 has 19 amino acids. The full variable domain, with the rest looked up from reference TRBV19 and TRBJ2-1, is DGGITQSPKYLFRKEGQNVTLSCEQNLNHDAMYWYRQDPGQGLRLIYYSQIVNDFQKGDIAEGYSVSREKKESFPLTVTSAQKNPTAFYLCASSSRPRGAPRGYNEQFFGPGTRLTVL.

V is TRBV5-1 and J is TRBJ2-5, with D perhaps TRBD2 (6 bases). Germline CDR1 reads SGHRS; CDR2 reads YFSETQ. The V end lost 1 base, the J end lost 4 bases, and 14 bases lay between the germline ends. There are 15 residues in the CDR3. DNA for the CDR3: TGCGCCAGCAGCTTGTTCCAGCGGGCAGGAGAGACCCAGTACTTC. It is translated as CASSLFQRAGETQYF.

There are a few counts of this clone. Other DNA sequences in this specimen translate into the identical CDR3. The chain combines TRBV5-1 with TRBJ2-1; 9 bases are a match to TRBD1. Germline assignment: CDR1 SGHRS and CDR2 YFSETQ. J lost 4 bases, V lost 4 bases, and 9 bases had no gene match. The length of the CDR3 is 16 residues. The CDR3 loop reads CASSRPDRGAYNEQFF. CDR3 bases: TGCGCCAGCAGCAGACCCGACAGGGGGGCTTACAATGAGCAGTTCTTC.

The chain links TRBV21-1 to TRBJ1-5; the listed D gene, TRBD1, was not tested against the DNA. TRBV21-1 is a listed pseudogene. This CDR3 contains 16 residues. CDR3 protein: CASSPHLGRSNQPQHF. The CDR3 DNA sequence: TGTGCCAGCAGCCCACACCTCGGCAGGAGCAATCAGCCCCAGCATTTT.

The rearrangement joins TRBV5-1 to TRBJ1-5; 8 bases map to TRBD1. The CDR3 loop spans 13 amino acids. The J segment lost 5 bases and the V segment lost 3 bases, leaving 1 base of the junction unmatched. Germline CDR1 SGHRS, CDR2 YFSETQ. DNA of the CDR3: TGCGCCAGCAGCTCACAGGGGGATCAGCCCCAGCATTTT. As protein: CASSSQGDQPQHF. The entire variable domain, with the rest obtained from reference TRBV5-1 and TRBJ1-5, is as follows: KAGVTQTPRYLIKTRGQQVTLSCSPISGHRSVSWYQQTPGQGLQFLFEYFSETQRNKGNFPGRFSGRQFSNSRSEMNVSTLELGDSALYLCASSSQGDQPQHFGDGTRLSIL.

The chain has TRBV5-6 and TRBJ1-5; unclear D gene. Trimming took 4 bases from V and 3 from J, leaving 11 bases between them. The CDR3 is made up of 14 amino acids. Germline CDR1 reads SGHDT; CDR2 reads YYEEEE. CDR3 DNA sequence: TGTGCCAGCAGCCCTGGACTGGCCAATCAGCCCCAGCATTTT. Translation: CASSPGLANQPQHF.

The chain employs TRBV5-5 and TRBJ1-1, with a tentative D call TRBD1 (5 bases). The V end was cut by 4 bases, the J end by 3 bases, with 10 bases between. The CDR3 consists of 13 residues. Germline CDR1 SGHKS, CDR2 YYEKEE (reference sequence). The CDR3 loop reads CASSPTVYTEAFF. The CDR3 nucleotides read TGTGCCAGCAGCCCGACAGTATACACTGAAGCTTTCTTT.

The chain recombines TRBV20-1 with TRBJ2-5, with TRBD1 matching 7 bases. Trimming removed 3 bases from V and 5 bases from J; junction bases left unmatched: 6. The CDR3 consists of 13 residues. Per the germline V gene, CDR1 is DFQATT and CDR2 is SNEGSKA (reference sequence). CDR3 in amino acids: CSASTGAGETQYF. CDR3 DNA sequence: TGCAGTGCTAGTACAGGGGCTGGGGAGACCCAGTACTTC.

Comments on this clone: Other DNA sequences from this sample encode an identical CDR3 as well. The chain links TRBV19 to TRBJ2-2, with D possibly TRBD1 on 6 matching bases. V was clipped by 7 bases and J by 1 base, with 10 bases between them. The germline V gene encodes CDR1 LNHDA and CDR2 SQIVND (reference sequence). The CDR3 totals 14 residues. The DNA for the CDR3 is TGTGCCAGTACCTCGACAGGGAACACCGGGGAGCTGTTTTTT. It codes for CASTSTGNTGELFF.

This clone was recorded a few times. The J gene is TRBJ1-1, the V gene TRBV11-2, with TRBD1 matching over 7 bases. V lost 5 bases, J lost 1 base, and 1 base stayed unmatched. Germline assignment: CDR1 SGHAT and CDR2 FQNNGV. This CDR3 is built from 13 residues. The CDR3: CASSPGGNTEAFF. CDR3 coding DNA: TGTGCCAGCAGCCCAGGGGGGAACACTGAAGCTTTCTTT.

The chain couples TRBV9 to TRBJ2-2; 8 bases line up with TRBD1. CDR1 and CDR2 from the germline V gene are SGDLS and YYNGEE. The CDR3 totals 16 residues. After removal of 1 base from V and 3 bases from J, the junction contained 5 bases not matched to a gene. In DNA, the CDR3 is TGTGCCAGCAGCGTAAGTCCGGACAGGGACACCGGGGAGCTGTTTTTT. Translation gives CASSVSPDRDTGELFF.

The chain has TRBV6-5 and TRBJ2-7; TRBD1 agrees at 7 bases. The V gene end was trimmed by 10 bases and the J gene end by 3 bases; junction bases not matched to a gene: 15. The V gene's germline CDR1 is MNHEY and CDR2 SVGAGI. This CDR3 region has 15 residues. The CDR3 DNA is TGTGCCACTGGTATCCCGCAGGGGGTATACTACGAGCAGTACTTC. Translated: CATGIPQGVYYEQYF.

This clone was recorded only once. The genes are TRBV7-9 and TRBJ1-1, with TRBD1 matching over 8 bases. From germline, CDR1 is SEHNR and CDR2 FQNEAQ (reference sequence). V shed 5 bases, J shed 7 bases, and the junction held 15 bases outside the gene matches. CDR3 length: 16 amino acids. The CDR3 loop is CASSTGQDREGFEAFF. DNA for the CDR3: TGTGCCAGCAGCACGGGTCAGGACAGGGAAGGCTTTGAAGCTTTCTTT.

This chain links TRBV5-1 with TRBJ2-3; tentatively, D is TRBD2 (7 bases). Germline V CDR1 and CDR2: SGHRS, YFSETQ. Trimming removed 0 bases from V and 2 bases from J, with 16 bases in between. The CDR3 extends over 17 amino acids. This CDR3 reads CASSLVPRGAPTDTQYF. DNA of the CDR3: TGCGCCAGCAGCTTGGTTCCCCGGGGGGCCCCCACAGATACGCAGTATTTT.

The chain uses TRBV7-2 and TRBJ2-2; 12 nucleotides agree with TRBD2. The germline gives CDR1 SGHTA, CDR2 FQGNSA. This CDR3 is built from 15 residues. V was pared by 5 bases and J by 5 bases, with 3 bases of the junction left unmatched. The CDR3 nucleotides are TGTGCCAGCAGCCCGACTAGCGGGGGAACCGGGGAGCTGTTTTTT. This codes for CASSPTSGGTGELFF. Full variable domain (rest looked up from reference TRBV7-2 and TRBJ2-2): GAGVSQSPSNKVTEKGKDVELRCDPISGHTALYWYRQSLGQGLEFLIYFQGNSAPDKSGLPSDRFSAERTGGSVSTLTIQRTQQEDSAVYLCASSPTSGGTGELFFGEGSRLTVL.

This rearrangement joins TRBV19 to TRBJ1-1, with D possibly TRBD1 on 5 matching bases. The germline V gene has CDR1 LNHDA and CDR2 SQIVND (reference sequence). V lost 1 base and J 4 bases, leaving 13 bases between the germline ends. The CDR3 totals 15 residues. As DNA, the CDR3 is TGTGCCAGTAGTATAGGGGGCTTGGCCAGCACTGAAGCTTTCTTT. Translated: CASSIGGLASTEAFF.

The chain couples TRBV6-4 to TRBJ2-1; D unclear. Germline V gives CDR1 MRHNA, CDR2 SNTAGT. V was trimmed by 4 bases and J by 9 bases, leaving 16 bases between them. This CDR3 has 14 amino acids. The CDR3 coding sequence is TGTGCCAGCAGTGCCTCCCACGAAGCGATTGAGCAGTTCTTC. Amino acid sequence: CASSASHEAIEQFF.

V is TRBV6-5 and J is TRBJ1-5; possible D gene TRBD1, 6 bases. The germline V gene has CDR1 MNHEY and CDR2 SVGAGI. Trimming cost V 0 bases and J 6 bases, with 12 bases left between them. The CDR3 is 15 residues long. The chain's CDR3 is CASSYSAGVSQPQHF. The CDR3 DNA reads as TGTGCCAGCAGTTACTCGGCAGGGGTAAGTCAGCCCCAGCATTTT.

The V call is TRBV5-5, the J call TRBJ1-1; D perhaps matches TRBD1 (5 bases). This CDR3 has 15 amino acids. The germline CDR1 and CDR2 sequences are SGHKS and YYEKEE (reference sequence). V was trimmed by 2 bases and J by 1 base, leaving 12 bases between them. The CDR3 DNA sequence: TGTGCCAGCAGCTTATTAAGACAGCCGAACACTGAAGCTTTCTTT. Protein: CASSLLRQPNTEAFF.

The gene calls are TRBV5-1 and TRBJ1-2; D ambiguous. The CDR3 runs to 16 residues. The V end was cut by 0 bases, the J end by 0 bases, with 12 bases between. Germline CDR1 and CDR2: SGHRS and YFSETQ. The CDR3 DNA sequence: TGCGCCAGCAGCTTGGAGTTGGCGGTATCTAACTATGGCTACACCTTC. This encodes CASSLELAVSNYGYTF.

The chain combines TRBV6-1 with TRBJ1-5, with TRBD1 as a possible D gene (5 bases). The CDR3 totals 13 residues. Per the germline V gene, CDR1 is MNHNS and CDR2 is SASEGT. The V and J ends lost 3 bases and 5 bases respectively, with 8 bases between them. CDR3 loop: CASSDAGHQPQHF. The CDR3, as DNA: TGTGCCAGCAGTGACGCAGGGCATCAGCCCCAGCATTTT.